The entry that follows covers one TCR beta chain sequence. Only a few counts were recorded for this clonotype. There is no known antigen for this receptor. Qualities for individual bases were not recorded, and no much larger clone is one base off. As encoded in the germline V gene, CDR1 is SGHTA while CDR2 is FQGNSA. Inclusive of the bounding cysteine and phenylalanine, the CDR3 is 15 residues long. The sequence is cut down to CDR3 DNA, 45 bases in frame from base 1. Germline trimming amounts to 5 bases on V and 0 bases on J, with 3 as the count of junction bases outside the gene matches. This entry comes from a study of esophageal squamous cell carcinoma under preoperative chemotherapy (dated by TCRdb to the late 2010s). Background for the entire study: The study profiled TCR repertoires of both peripheral blood T cells and tumor-infiltrating lymphocytes. Several patients with primary esophageal squamous cell carcinoma made up the cohort. Repertoires were compared between samples taken before and after paclitaxel-nedaplatin therapy. The effects of paclitaxel-nedaplatin chemotherapy on T-cell receptor repertoires in patients with esophageal squamous cell carcinoma were assessed. Beyond this particular receptor, the publication reports: Tumor-infiltrating lymphocytes after treatment appeared to come partly from peripheral T cells migrating into the tumor, rather than solely from local clonal changes. The analysis included only a handful of patients with esophageal squamous cell carcinoma, making the cohort small. Paclitaxel-nedaplatin therapy caused immediate and substantial changes in clonotype frequency, and abundant clones were more likely to contract than to amplify. After chemotherapy, peripheral T cells showed a significant rise in TCR diversity, whereas tumor-infiltrating lymphocytes did not.

Interpreted using the paper, the time point label stands for: before preoperative PTX-NDP chemotherapy. Paclitaxel-nedaplatin was administered to patients as preoperative chemotherapy before surgery. The library was built by means of PCR. Sequencing was carried out with a HiSeq X Ten. TCR repertoires were characterized by high-throughput sequencing. TCRdb reran the public reads through fastp at Q25 and MiXCR, keeping productive beta chains. Each entry merges the rows of one CDR3 protein and shows their most common DNA and genes. This sample holds 15,000 to 20,000 distinct CDR3 sequences; roughly half were observed only once. Jointly, the top ten make up approximately 30% of the sample.

Recombination joined TRBV7-2 with TRBJ2-4; TRBD2 fits 8 bases in the junction. Sampling was done from a patient given preoperative chemotherapy. The clonotype comes from a human donor with esophageal squamous cell carcinoma. The donor label of this sample is uncertain. The nucleotide sequence is TGTGCCAGCAGCACTAGCGGAATAGCCAAAAACATTCAGTACTTC. It is translated as CASSTSGIAKNIQYF.